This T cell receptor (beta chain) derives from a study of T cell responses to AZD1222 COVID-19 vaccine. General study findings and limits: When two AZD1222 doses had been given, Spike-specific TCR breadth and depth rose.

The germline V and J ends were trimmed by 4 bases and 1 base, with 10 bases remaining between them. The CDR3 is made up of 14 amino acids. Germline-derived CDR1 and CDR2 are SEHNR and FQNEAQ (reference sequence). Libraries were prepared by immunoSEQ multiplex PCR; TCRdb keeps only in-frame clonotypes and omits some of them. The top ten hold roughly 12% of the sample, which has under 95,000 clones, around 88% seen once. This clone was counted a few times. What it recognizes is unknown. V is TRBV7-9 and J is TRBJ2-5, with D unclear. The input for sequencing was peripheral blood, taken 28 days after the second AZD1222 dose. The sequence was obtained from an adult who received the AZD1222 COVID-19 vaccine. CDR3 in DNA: TGTGCCAGCAGCTCCCCGTTGGGCCAAGAGACCCAGTACTTC. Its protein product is CASSSPLGQETQYF.